The rows below give T cell receptor beta chains drawn from one sample of a study of OX40 agonist ivuxolimab in advanced cancers. Sequenced by immunoSEQ multiplex PCR; TCRdb stores in-frame clones only, minus some. Seen here are just under 75,000 clones, 90% to 95% observed once, and the top ten hold about 0.45%. This sample comprised CD4+ or CD8+ T cells sorted from blood, obtained in a trial of the OX40 agonist ivuxolimab. Receptors originate from an adult with an advanced solid tumor such as melanoma, head and neck, liver or kidney cancer. Both conserved end residues are part of each CDR3. A D gene is named only where the DNA matches it firmly.

>TRBV7-9|-|14
CASSSQGVNQPQHF
>TRBV28|-|12
CASRVSGNTIYF
>TRBV25-1|-|14
CASSALRLTYEQYF
>TRBV6-1|TRBD2|15
CASRGTSGVGYEQYF
>TRBV19|TRBD2|17
CASSIAGLAGSTDTQYF
>TRBV9|TRBD1|18
CASSARTGLDLYQETQYF
>TRBV5-1|-|15
CASSPEGRSGNTIYF
>TRBV6-5|TRBD2|15
CASSFAGTSEYEQYF
>TRBV6-4|TRBD1|18
CASSATGTAAGGANVLTF
>TRBV25-1|-|13
CASSDRSNQPQHF
>TRBV15|-|13
CATSSDRYQPQHF
>TRBV30|-|13
CAWEGSNGETQYF
>TRBV6-6|-|16
CASSSQTPLKHYGYTF
>TRBV11-3|TRBD2|15
CASSSSGGIPDTQYF
>TRBV5-1|-|13
CASSSDWNTEAFF
>TRBV18|TRBD2|15
CASSPGLAGWETQYF
>TRBV19|TRBD2|15
CASRDGTTSYNEQFF
>TRBV7-8|-|12
CASSLGTREAFF
>TRBV5-1|TRBD2|20
CASSLFGGLAGVSSTDTQYF
>TRBV5-8|-|16
CASSLAYASFVDTQYF
>TRBV18|TRBD1|16
CASSPNSGQGGTEAFF
>TRBV30|TRBD1|15
CAWSSGTGGSEKLFF
>TRBV7-9|-|11
CASSLYEKLFF
>TRBV5-1|-|14
CASSLQGYGETQYF
>TRBV7-2|-|16
CASSPGGTGNQETQYF
>TRBV11-2|TRBD2|16
CASSLGGRLAGPEQFF
>TRBV6-1|TRBD1|16
CASSATGGESYNEQFF
>TRBV10-2|-|14
CASSGSGVQETQYF
>TRBV15|-|13
CATSRGGPNEQFF
>TRBV19|-|14
CASSSGEGTDTQYF
>TRBV6-5|-|14
CASSASGHDTEAFF
>TRBV11-2|-|12
CASSLGRFEAFF